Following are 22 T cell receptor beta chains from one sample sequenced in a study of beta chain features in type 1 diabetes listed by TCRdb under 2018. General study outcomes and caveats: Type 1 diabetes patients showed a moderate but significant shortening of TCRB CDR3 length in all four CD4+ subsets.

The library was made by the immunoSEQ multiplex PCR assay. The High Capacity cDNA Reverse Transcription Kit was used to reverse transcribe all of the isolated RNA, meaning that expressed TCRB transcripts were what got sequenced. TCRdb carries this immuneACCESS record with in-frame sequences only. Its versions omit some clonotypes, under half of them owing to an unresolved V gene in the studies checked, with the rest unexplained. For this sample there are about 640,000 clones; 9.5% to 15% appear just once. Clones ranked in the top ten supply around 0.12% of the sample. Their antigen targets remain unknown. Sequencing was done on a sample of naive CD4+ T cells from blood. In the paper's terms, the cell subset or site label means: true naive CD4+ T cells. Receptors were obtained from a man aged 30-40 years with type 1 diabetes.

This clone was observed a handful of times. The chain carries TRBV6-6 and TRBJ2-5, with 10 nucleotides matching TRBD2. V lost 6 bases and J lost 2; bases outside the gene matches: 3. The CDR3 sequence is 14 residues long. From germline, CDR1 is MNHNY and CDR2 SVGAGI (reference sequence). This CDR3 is CASSLAGAQETQYF. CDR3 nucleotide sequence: TGTGCCAGCAGCCTAGCGGGGGCACAAGAGACCCAGTACTTC.

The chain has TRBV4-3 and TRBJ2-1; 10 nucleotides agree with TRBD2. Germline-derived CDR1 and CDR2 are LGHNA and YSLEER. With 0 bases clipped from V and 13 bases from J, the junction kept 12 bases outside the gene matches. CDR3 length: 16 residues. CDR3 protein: CASSQDWVAGGRKQFF. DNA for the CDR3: TGCGCCAGCAGCCAAGATTGGGTAGCGGGGGGCCGGAAACAGTTCTTC.

The CDR3 protein is CASSVKGHTDTQYF. DNA of the CDR3: TGTGCCAGCAGCGTAAAAGGACACACAGATACGCAGTATTTT. The J gene is TRBJ2-3, the V gene TRBV9, with a weak D call TRBD1 (5 bases). The germline V gene encodes CDR1 SGDLS and CDR2 YYNGEE. V gave up 1 base and J gave up 2 bases, with 8 bases separating them. The CDR3 runs to 14 residues.

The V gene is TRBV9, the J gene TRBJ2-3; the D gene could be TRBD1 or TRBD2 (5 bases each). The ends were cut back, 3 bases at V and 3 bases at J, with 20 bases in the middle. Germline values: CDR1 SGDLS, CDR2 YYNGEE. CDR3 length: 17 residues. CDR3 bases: TGTGCCAGCAGCGGGGAGTCCGGGACCCTATGGACAGATACGCAGTATTTT. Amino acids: CASSGESGTLWTDTQYF.

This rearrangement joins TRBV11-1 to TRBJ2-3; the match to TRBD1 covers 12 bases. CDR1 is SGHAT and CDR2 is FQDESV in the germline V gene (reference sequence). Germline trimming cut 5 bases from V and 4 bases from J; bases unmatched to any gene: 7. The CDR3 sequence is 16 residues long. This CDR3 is CASSQYGTGGADTQYF. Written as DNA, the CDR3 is TGTGCCAGCAGCCAATACGGGACAGGGGGCGCAGATACGCAGTATTTT.

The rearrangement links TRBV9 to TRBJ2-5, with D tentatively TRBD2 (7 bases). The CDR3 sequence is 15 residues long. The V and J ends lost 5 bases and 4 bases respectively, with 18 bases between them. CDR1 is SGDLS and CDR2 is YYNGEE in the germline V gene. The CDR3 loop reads CASSELRGARETQYF. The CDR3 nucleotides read TGTGCCAGCAGTGAACTACGGGGGGCGCGAGAGACCCAGTACTTC.

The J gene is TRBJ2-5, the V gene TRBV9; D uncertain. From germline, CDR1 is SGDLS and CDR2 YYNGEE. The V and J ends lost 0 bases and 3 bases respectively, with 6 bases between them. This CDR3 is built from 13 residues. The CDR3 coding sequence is TGTGCCAGCAGCGTAGGGCAGGAAGAGACCCAGTACTTC. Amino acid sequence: CASSVGQEETQYF.

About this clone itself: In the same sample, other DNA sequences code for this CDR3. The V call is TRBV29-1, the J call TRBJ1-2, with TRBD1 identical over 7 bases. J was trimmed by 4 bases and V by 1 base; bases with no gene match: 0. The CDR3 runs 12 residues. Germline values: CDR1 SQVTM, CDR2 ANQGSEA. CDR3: CSVEGDSYGYTF. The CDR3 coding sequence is TGCAGCGTTGAAGGGGACAGCTATGGCTACACCTTC.

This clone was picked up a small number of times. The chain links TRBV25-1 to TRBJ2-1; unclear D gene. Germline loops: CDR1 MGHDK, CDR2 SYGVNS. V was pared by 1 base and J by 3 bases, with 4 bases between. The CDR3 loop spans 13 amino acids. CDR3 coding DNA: TGTGCCAGCAGTGAATGGGGCTACAATGAGCAGTTCTTC. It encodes CASSEWGYNEQFF.

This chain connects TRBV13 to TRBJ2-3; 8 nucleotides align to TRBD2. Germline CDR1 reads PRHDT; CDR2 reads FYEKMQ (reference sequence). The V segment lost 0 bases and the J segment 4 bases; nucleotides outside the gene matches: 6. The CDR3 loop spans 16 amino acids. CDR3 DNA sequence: TGTGCCAGCAGCTTAGGCCTTGGACTAGCTTCAGATACGCAGTATTTT. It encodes CASSLGLGLASDTQYF. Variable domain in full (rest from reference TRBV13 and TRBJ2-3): AAGVIQSPRHLIKEKRETATLKCYPIPRHDTVYWYQQGPGQDPQFLISFYEKMQSDKGSIPDRFSAQQFSDYHSELNMSSLELGDSALYFCASSLGLGLASDTQYFGPGTRLTVL.

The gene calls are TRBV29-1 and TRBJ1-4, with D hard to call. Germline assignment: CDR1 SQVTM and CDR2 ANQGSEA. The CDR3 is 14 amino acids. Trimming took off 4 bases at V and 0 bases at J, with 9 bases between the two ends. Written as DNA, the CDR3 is TGCAGCGTTGCGGTGGGCGCAACTAATGAAAAACTGTTTTTT. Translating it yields CSVAVGATNEKLFF. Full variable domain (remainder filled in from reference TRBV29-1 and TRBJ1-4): SAVISQKPSRDICQRGTSLTIQCQVDSQVTMMFWYRQQPGQSLTLIATANQGSEATYESGFVIDKFPISRPNLTFSTLTVSNMSPEDSSIYLCSVAVGATNEKLFFGSGTQLSVL.

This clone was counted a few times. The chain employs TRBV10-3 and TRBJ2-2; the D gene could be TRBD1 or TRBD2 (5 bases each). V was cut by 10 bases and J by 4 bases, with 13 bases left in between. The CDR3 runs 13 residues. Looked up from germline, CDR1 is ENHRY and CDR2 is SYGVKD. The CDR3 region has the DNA TGTGCCAGCCGGGACCAAAGCACCGGGGAGCTGTTTTTT. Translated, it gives CASRDQSTGELFF.

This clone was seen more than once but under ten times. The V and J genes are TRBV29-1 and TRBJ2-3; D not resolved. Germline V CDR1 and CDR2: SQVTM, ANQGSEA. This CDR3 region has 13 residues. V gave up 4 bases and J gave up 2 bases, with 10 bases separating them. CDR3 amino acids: CSVGGRYTDTQYF. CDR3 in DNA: TGCAGCGTTGGTGGCCGTTACACAGATACGCAGTATTTT.

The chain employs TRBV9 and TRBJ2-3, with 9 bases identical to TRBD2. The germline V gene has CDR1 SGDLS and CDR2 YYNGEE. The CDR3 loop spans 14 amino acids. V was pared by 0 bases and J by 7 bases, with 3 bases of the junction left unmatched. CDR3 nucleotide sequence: TGTGCCAGCAGCGTAGAAGGACTAGCGAATACGCAGTATTTT. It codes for CASSVEGLANTQYF.

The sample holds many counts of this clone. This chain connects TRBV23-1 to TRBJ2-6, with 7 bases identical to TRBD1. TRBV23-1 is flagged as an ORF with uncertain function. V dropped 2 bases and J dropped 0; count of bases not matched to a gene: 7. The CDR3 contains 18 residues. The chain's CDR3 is CASSQRTGDRSGANVLTF. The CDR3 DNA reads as TGCGCCAGCAGTCAAAGGACAGGAGATCGCTCTGGGGCCAACGTCCTGACTTTC.

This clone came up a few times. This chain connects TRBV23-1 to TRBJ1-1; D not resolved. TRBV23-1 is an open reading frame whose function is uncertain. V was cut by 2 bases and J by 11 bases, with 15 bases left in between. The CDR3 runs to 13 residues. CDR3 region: CASSQKRRGVAFF. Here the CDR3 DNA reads TGCGCCAGCAGTCAAAAGAGACGCGGAGTGGCTTTCTTT.

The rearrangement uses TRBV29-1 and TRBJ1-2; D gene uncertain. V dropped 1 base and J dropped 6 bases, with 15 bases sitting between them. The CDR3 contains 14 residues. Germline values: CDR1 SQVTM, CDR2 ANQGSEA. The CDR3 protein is CSVEVHLRDDGYTF. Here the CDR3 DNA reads TGCAGCGTTGAAGTCCATCTTCGAGATGATGGCTACACCTTC.

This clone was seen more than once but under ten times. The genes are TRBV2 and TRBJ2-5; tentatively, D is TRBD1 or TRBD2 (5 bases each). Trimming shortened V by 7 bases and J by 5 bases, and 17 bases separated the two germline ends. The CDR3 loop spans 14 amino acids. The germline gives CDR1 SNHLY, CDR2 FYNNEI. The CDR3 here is CASTPGPPGETQYF. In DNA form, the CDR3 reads TGTGCCAGCACCCCGGGACCTCCGGGCGAGACCCAGTACTTC.

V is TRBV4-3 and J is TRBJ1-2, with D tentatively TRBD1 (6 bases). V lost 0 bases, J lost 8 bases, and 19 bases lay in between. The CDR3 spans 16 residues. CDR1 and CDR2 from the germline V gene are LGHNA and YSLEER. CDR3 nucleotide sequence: TGCGCCAGCAGCCAAGAAGCGGGTCTGGGGGCGGAGGGCTACACCTTC. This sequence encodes CASSQEAGLGAEGYTF.

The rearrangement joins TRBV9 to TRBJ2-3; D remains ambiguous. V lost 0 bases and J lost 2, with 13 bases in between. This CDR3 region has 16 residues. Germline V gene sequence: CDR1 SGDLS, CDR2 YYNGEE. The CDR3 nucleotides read TGTGCCAGCAGCGTAGGCGTCAGGTTCTCCACAGATACGCAGTATTTT. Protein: CASSVGVRFSTDTQYF.

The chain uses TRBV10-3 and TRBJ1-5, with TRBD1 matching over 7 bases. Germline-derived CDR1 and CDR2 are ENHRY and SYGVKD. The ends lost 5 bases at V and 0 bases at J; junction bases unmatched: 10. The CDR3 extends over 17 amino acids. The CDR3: CAISTTGAMGSNQPQHF. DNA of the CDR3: TGTGCCATCAGTACTACAGGGGCTATGGGTAGCAATCAGCCCCAGCATTTT.

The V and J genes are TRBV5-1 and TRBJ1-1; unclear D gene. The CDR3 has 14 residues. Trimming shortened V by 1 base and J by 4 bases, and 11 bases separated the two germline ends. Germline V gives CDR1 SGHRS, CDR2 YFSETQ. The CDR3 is CASSLNPDGTEAFF. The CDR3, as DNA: TGCGCCAGCAGCTTGAACCCAGACGGCACTGAAGCTTTCTTT.